This TCR beta chain was recovered during a study of Graves' ophthalmopathy and Graves' hyperthyroidism. Fresh peripheral blood, around 10 ml, was the PBMC source. This clonotype was seen at least ten times. RNA served as the template for amplifying TCR beta CDR3 regions. RT-PCR with HTBI primers came first, then second-round multiplex PCR. TCRdb processed the multiplex PCR reads anew with MiXCR; each CDR3 protein has one entry. The table lists hundreds of thousands of distinct CDR3 sequences, about an eighth of them singletons. This TCR came from a woman in her thirties with Graves' ophthalmopathy. The sequenced material came from blood.

The CDR3 loop reads CATSREEENQPQHF. CDR3 sequence (DNA): TGTGCCACCAGCAGAGAGGAGGAGAATCAGCCCCAGCATTTT. The chain links TRBV15 to TRBJ1-5; D gene unclear. Germline loops: CDR1 LNHNV, CDR2 YYDKDF (reference sequence). V was shortened by 0 bases and J by 4 bases, with 7 bases between the two germline ends. The CDR3 loop spans 14 amino acids.